This T cell receptor beta chain was captured in a study of cytomegalovirus exposure and HLA in healthy donors. A word on this clone: What it recognizes is unknown. One junction end disagrees with the germline gene, perhaps due to a read error.

Notes on the study in general: Reports indicated that the classifier achieved high specificity and sensitivity in diagnosing cytomegalovirus status. Beyond CMV serostatus, there was no information to go on about immune exposure. Reports indicate that TCR beta sequences accurately predicted the HLA-A and HLA-B alleles of most subjects.

The V gene's germline CDR1 is SGHNT and CDR2 YYREEE (reference sequence). The CDR3 spans 15 residues. PCR amplification relied on 60 Vbeta primers (plus 13 Jbeta primers). TCRdb's copy holds only in-frame clones and misses some; the assay was immunoSEQ multiplex PCR. The sample consists of approximately 74,000 clones, around 80% of them appearing once. V is TRBV5-4 and J is TRBJ1-4; TRBD1 is a possible D gene (5 bases). Sequencing used PBMCs. This clonotype was sampled from a man aged 35 to 55 in good health and CMV-seronegative. The CDR3 loop is CAGSLRGGLNEKLFF. Here the CDR3 DNA reads TGTGCCGGCAGCTTAAGGGGCGGTTTGAATGAAAAACTGTTTTTT.